This T cell receptor (beta chain) was retrieved from a study of blood T cell repertoires in COVID-19 (dated by TCRdb to 2019 to 2021). Context from the whole study: Samples covering the acute and convalescent phases of COVID-19 were provided by collaborators in the United States, Italy and Spain. The prospective study material was composed of cDNA or gDNA derived from T cells, B-cell-depleted T cells, or PBMCs. Deeply sampled blood TCRbeta repertoires from subjects exposed to, actively infected with, or recovered from COVID-19 were included in the dataset. The repertoires were released in a freely available public database intended as a resource for research on the immune response to SARS-CoV-2. The samples were drawn from two sources: the first 160 participants of the ongoing ImmuneRACE study, and over 950 subjects contributed by 6 global collaborators. Sample metadata almost always included a de-identified subject ID, COVID-19 status, age in years and sex. Where available, HLA class I and class II types were taken from metadata supplied by the sample provider and were not determined by assay-based typing.

Another Seattle source contributed samples from volunteer blood donors who had recovered from COVID-19. The collaborating institutions used their own protocols to collect whole blood in K2EDTA tubes. For TCRbeta analysis, collaborator samples were shipped as frozen whole blood, as isolated PBMCs, or as DNA extracted from either sample type. Taken from cysteine to phenylalanine, the CDR3 has 14 residues. Just the 42-base CDR3 DNA is kept, in frame starting at base 1. The germline V gene (reference sequence) gives CDR1 as LNHDA and CDR2 as SQIVND. Deletion took 3 bases off V and 8 bases off J, with a span of 16 bases between the germline ends. General findings and caveats noted by the study authors: The amount of clinical and demographic metadata varied by source and participant and was provided uncurated.

The immunoSEQ Assay, a bias-controlled multiplex PCR, was used to amplify TCRbeta CDR3 regions from genomic DNA. The source study handled its data this way. Within the assay, amplification of reference gene primers was used to estimate how many nucleated cells each sample contained. To quantify the absolute abundance of each unique TCRbeta CDR3 rearrangement, sequence reads were collapsed and filtered. For each sample, productive Simpson clonality was calculated as the square root of Simpson's diversity index across productive rearrangements. Here the immuneACCESS table is served through TCRdb, limited to in-frame sequences with V and J called. Missing clones are a known gap in these copies; in checked studies unresolved V genes cover under half, and the rest lacks a known reason. The DNA gave D and trimming, while V, J and clone size come from that table. The sample table shows some 110,000 clones, and roughly nine tenths are seen once. The ten most abundant clones make up around 8% of the sample.

Of note for this clone: Which antigen it targets is not known. Base qualities are missing; no much larger clone stands one base away.

Rearrangement joined TRBV19 to TRBJ1-1, with the D gene not confidently named. Specimen: peripheral blood. The TCR sequence derives from a man between 65 and 85 years old who had recovered from COVID-19. CDR3 reads: CASSILVQSREAFF. The nucleotides read TGTGCCAGTAGTATCTTGGTGCAGAGCAGGGAAGCTTTCTTT.